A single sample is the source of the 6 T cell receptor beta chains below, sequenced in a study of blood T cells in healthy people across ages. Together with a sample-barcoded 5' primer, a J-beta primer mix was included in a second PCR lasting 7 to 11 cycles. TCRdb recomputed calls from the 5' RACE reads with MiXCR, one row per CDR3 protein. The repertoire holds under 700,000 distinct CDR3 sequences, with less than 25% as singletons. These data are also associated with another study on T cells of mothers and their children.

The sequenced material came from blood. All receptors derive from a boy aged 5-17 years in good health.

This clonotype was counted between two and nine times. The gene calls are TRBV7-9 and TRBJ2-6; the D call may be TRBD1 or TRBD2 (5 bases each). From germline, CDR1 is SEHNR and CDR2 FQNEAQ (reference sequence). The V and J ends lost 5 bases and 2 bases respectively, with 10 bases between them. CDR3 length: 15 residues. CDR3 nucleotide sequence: TGTGCCAGCAGCAAGACAGCGGCTGGGGCCAACGTCCTGACTTTC. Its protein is CASSKTAAGANVLTF.

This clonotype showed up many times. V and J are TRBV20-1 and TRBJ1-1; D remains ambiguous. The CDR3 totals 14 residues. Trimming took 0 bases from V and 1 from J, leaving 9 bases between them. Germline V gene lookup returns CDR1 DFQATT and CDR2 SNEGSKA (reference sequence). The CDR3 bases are TGCAGTGCTAGAGATGGGTTGAGGAACACTGAAGCTTTCTTT. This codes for CSARDGLRNTEAFF.

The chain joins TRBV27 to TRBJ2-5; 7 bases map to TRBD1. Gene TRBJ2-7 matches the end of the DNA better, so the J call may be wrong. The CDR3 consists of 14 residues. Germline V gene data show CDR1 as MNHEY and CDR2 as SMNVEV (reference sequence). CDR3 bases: TGTGCCAGCAGTCTGACAGGGCTGAGCCACGAGCAGTACTTC. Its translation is CASSLTGLSHEQYF.

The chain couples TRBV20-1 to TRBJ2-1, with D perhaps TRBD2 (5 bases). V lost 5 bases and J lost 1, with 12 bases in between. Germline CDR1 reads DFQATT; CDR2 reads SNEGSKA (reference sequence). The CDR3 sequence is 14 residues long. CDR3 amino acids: CSAPNPGSYNEQFF. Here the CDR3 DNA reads TGCAGTGCTCCAAACCCGGGATCCTACAATGAGCAGTTCTTC.

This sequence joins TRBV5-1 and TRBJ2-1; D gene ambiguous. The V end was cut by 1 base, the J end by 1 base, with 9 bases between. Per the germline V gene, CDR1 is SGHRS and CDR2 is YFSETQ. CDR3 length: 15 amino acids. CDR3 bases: TGCGCCAGCAGCTTGAGTCTACAGTCCTACAATGAGCAGTTCTTC. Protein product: CASSLSLQSYNEQFF.

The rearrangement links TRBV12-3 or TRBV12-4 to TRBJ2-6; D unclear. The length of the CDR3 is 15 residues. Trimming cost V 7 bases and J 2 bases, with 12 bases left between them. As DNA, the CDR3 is TGTGCCAGCATCCCCGACGGACCTGGGGCCAACGTCCTGACTTTC. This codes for CASIPDGPGANVLTF.